This is a list of T cell receptor beta chains from one sample in a study of Ad26.COV2.S vaccination and SARS-CoV-2 variants. TCRdb's table, derived via immunoSEQ multiplex PCR, lists solely in-frame clones and lacks some. The table shows some 480,000 clones, with around 90% occurring only once. Sequenced here: peripheral blood, sampled in a trial of Ad26.COV2.S vaccine versus placebo. Every receptor here comes from a person between 18 and 60 years old who received the Ad26.COV2.S COVID-19 vaccine or a placebo. CDR3s include the opening cysteine and the closing phenylalanine or tryptophan. Each record gives: V gene, clone size, J gene, D gene, CDR3 DNA, CDR3 protein. D genes are given only for firm matches. Clone sizes are given selectively: once, few, many, or a class where the clone is expanded.

TRBV9	NA	TRBJ1-1	NA	TGTGCCAGCAGCGGAGCCGGACGGCGTGGGGCTGAAGCTTTCTTT	CASSGAGRRGAEAFF
TRBV4-2	NA	TRBJ2-1	NA	TGTGCCAGCAGCCAATCCATAGGGGGTGCCCTTAATGAGCAGTTCTTC	CASSQSIGGALNEQFF
TRBV7-2	NA	TRBJ1-6	NA	TGTGCCAGCGCTAACAAGCCTAATTCACCCCTCCACTTT	CASANKPNSPLHF
TRBV6-2/TRBV6-3	NA	TRBJ2-4	TRBD2	TGTGCCAGCAGTTACTTACTAGCGGCCTTAGCCAAAAACATTCAGTACTTC	CASSYLLAALAKNIQYF
TRBV7-9	few	TRBJ2-7	NA	TGTGCCAGCAGCTTATCGGGGGGCGCCTACGAGCAGTACTTC	CASSLSGGAYEQYF
TRBV6-5	NA	TRBJ2-1	NA	TGTGCCAGCAGTCTGTCCAGCGTCACCTACAATGAGCAGTTCTTC	CASSLSSVTYNEQFF
TRBV3-1/TRBV3-2	many	TRBJ2-7	NA	TGTGCCAGCAGCCGAAACCTAGCGTCCGAGCAGTACTTC	CASSRNLASEQYF
TRBV28	NA	TRBJ2-7	TRBD2	TGTGCCAGCAGTACCCCAACTAGCGGGAGTAGCTACGAGCAGTACTTC	CASSTPTSGSSYEQYF
TRBV7-2	few	TRBJ1-2	NA	TGTGCCAGCAGCCAGTCCAGAGTCTATGGCTACACCTTC	CASSQSRVYGYTF
TRBV4-2	NA	TRBJ2-7	NA	TGTGCCAGCAGCCAAGAGGGACAAATATACGAGCAGTACTTC	CASSQEGQIYEQYF
TRBV6-5	NA	TRBJ2-3	NA	TGTGCCAGCAGTTACCTAGGGGGGGCCGGAGATACGCAGTATTTT	CASSYLGGAGDTQYF
TRBV28	NA	TRBJ2-3	NA	TGTGCCAGCAGTTTTGTCTTCGAAAATGCGCCGTATACGCAGTATTTT	CASSFVFENAPYTQYF
TRBV20-1	NA	TRBJ2-5	NA	TGCAGTGCTAGTGAGGAGACCCAGTACTTC	CSASEETQYF
TRBV2	once	TRBJ2-2	NA	TGTGCCAGCAGTGGGGGTCTGGAGAACACCGGGGAGCTGTTTTTT	CASSGGLENTGELFF
TRBV28	once	TRBJ2-1	TRBD1	TGTGCCAGCAGTTCCGGACAGGGCCTTATGAGCTCCTACAATGAGCAGTTCTTC	CASSSGQGLMSSYNEQFF
TRBV29-1	NA	TRBJ1-5	NA	TGCAGCGTTGGCGGGTCAAATCAGCCCCAGCATTTT	CSVGGSNQPQHF
TRBV28	NA	TRBJ1-2	TRBD1	TGTGCCAGCAGTGAGGGGGCTAATAACTATGGCTACACCTTC	CASSEGANNYGYTF
TRBV11-2	few	TRBJ2-7	NA	TGTGCCAGCAGCTACTACGAGCAGTACTTC	CASSYYEQYF
TRBV30	NA	TRBJ1-5	NA	TGTGCCTGGAGTGGCGGGGACGGGACGCAGCCCCAGCATTTT	CAWSGGDGTQPQHF
TRBV27	NA	TRBJ2-1	NA	TGTGCCAGCAGTTTGGTCATCCCGTCCGTAAATGAGCAGTTCTTC	CASSLVIPSVNEQFF
TRBV11-2	NA	TRBJ2-1	NA	TGTGCCAGCAGCGGGGGCTTTGAGCAGTTCTTC	CASSGGFEQFF
TRBV19	few	TRBJ1-5	NA	TGTGCCAGTACGACCGGGACTAACAATCAGCCCCAGCATTTT	CASTTGTNNQPQHF
TRBV4-1	NA	TRBJ2-1	NA	TGCGCCAGCAGTCTCGTGGGGTATGAGCAGTTCTTC	CASSLVGYEQFF
TRBV4-2	NA	TRBJ2-1	NA	TGTGCCAGCAGCCAGCAACAGGGTCCCGGGGTGAATGAGCAGTTCTTC	CASSQQQGPGVNEQFF
TRBV28	few	TRBJ2-2	NA	TGTGCCAGCAGTTCTCCGAACTCAAACACCGGGGAGCTGTTTTTT	CASSSPNSNTGELFF
TRBV12-5	once	TRBJ2-1	TRBD2	TGTGCTAGTGGTCCCACCACCGGACTAGCGGGAGGGGTTGAGCAGTTCTTC	CASGPTTGLAGGVEQFF
TRBV4-2	NA	TRBJ2-1	NA	TGTGCCGGCCCTAGGATCTCCTACAATGAGCAGTTCTTC	CAGPRISYNEQFF
TRBV24-1	NA	TRBJ2-3	TRBD1	TGTGCCACCAGTGTCACAGGGGGCCAGGCAGATACGCAGTATTTT	CATSVTGGQADTQYF
TRBV28	NA	TRBJ1-2	NA	TGTGCCAGCAGTTTAGGGGTAGCAGGCAACAGCTACACCTTC	CASSLGVAGNSYTF
TRBV7-8	NA	TRBJ2-7	NA	TGTGCCAGCAGCTTGGTAACAGAGGCCTACGAGCAGTACTTC	CASSLVTEAYEQYF
TRBV5-4	many	TRBJ1-1	NA	TGTGCCAGCAGCTTGGTTGGCCGACTGGGCACTGAAGCTTTCTTT	CASSLVGRLGTEAFF
TRBV6-1	NA	TRBJ2-1	NA	TGTGCCAGCAGTGAGTGGACGACCGGAAATTCCTACAATGAGCAGTTCTTC	CASSEWTTGNSYNEQFF
TRBV7-6	once	TRBJ2-3	NA	TGTGCCAGCAGCTTAGGGGGTTTTAAATCAGATACGCAGTATTTT	CASSLGGFKSDTQYF
TRBV5-6	NA	TRBJ2-7	NA	TGTGCCAGCAGTCTGGGGGCGGGTCTTAGCTACGAGCAGTACTTC	CASSLGAGLSYEQYF
TRBV4-1	NA	TRBJ2-1	NA	TGCGCCAGCAGCCAAGCCCAAGCGGATCCCTACAATGAGCAGTTCTTC	CASSQAQADPYNEQFF
TRBV6-6	NA	TRBJ2-5	NA	TGTGCCAGCAGTTATATAGAAGAGACCCAGTACTTC	CASSYIEETQYF
TRBV9	NA	TRBJ1-3	NA	TGTGCCAGCAGCAGAGGAGGGGCAGATGTAAACACCATATATTTT	CASSRGGADVNTIYF
TRBV5-1	NA	TRBJ2-7	NA	TGCGCCAGCAGCTTGGCCACGGTAAGCGAGGGGCAGTACTTC	CASSLATVSEGQYF
TRBV9	NA	TRBJ2-1	TRBD2	TGTGCCAGCAGCGAGGGGAGGGCCTCCTACAATGAGCAGTTCTTC	CASSEGRASYNEQFF
TRBV18	NA	TRBJ2-7	NA	TGTGCCAGCTCCCTAAACCGGATCCCGTACTCCTACGAGCAGTACTTC	CASSLNRIPYSYEQYF
TRBV18	NA	TRBJ1-2	TRBD1	TGTGCCAGCTCACCACAGGGGGCGCACGGCTACACCTTC	CASSPQGAHGYTF
TRBV6-2/TRBV6-3	once	TRBJ2-5	NA	TGTGCCAGCAGTTACAGGAGTCGGCGGACCCAGTACTTC	CASSYRSRRTQYF
TRBV7-2	NA	TRBJ1-6	NA	TGTGCCAGCAGCTGGGCAGGGTATAATTCACCCCTCCACTTT	CASSWAGYNSPLHF
TRBV5-1	NA	TRBJ2-7	NA	TGCGCCAGCAGCTTGGACAGGGTAGGCGAGCAGTACTTC	CASSLDRVGEQYF